This TCR beta chain appears in the sequencing data of a study of blood T cells in healthy people across ages. Sample-barcoded 5' priming and a J-beta primer mix drove a second PCR of roughly 6 to 12 cycles. Each cDNA molecule was tagged by a template-switch adaptor with 12 random nucleotides. Each CDR3 protein is one row after TCRdb ran MiXCR on the 5' RACE reads. The table lists roughly 800,000 distinct CDR3 sequences, 25% of them singletons, with 9.4% in the top ten. This clonotype has just a few counts. CDR1 and CDR2 from the germline V gene are SGHRS and YFSETQ. The CDR3 spans 13 residues. The same sample was also used in a study of T cells of mothers and their children.

The V and J genes are TRBV5-1 and TRBJ2-1; TRBD1 is a possible D gene (6 bases). The end of the DNA is better explained by TRBJ2-7, so the J call may be wrong. Sample: blood. The clonotype comes from a boy aged 5-17 years in good health. This chain's CDR3 is CASAVTGSYEQYF. As DNA, the CDR3 is TGCGCCAGCGCGGTTACAGGGTCCTACGAGCAGTACTTC.